A single TCR beta chain is shown here with its context. No antigen is known for it. This record belongs to a study of PD-1 blockade in mismatch repair-deficient tumors. Sequenced by immunoSEQ multiplex PCR; TCRdb stores in-frame clones only, minus some. The table has tens of thousands of clones, roughly 80% seen once. Germline assignment: CDR1 MNHNY and CDR2 SVGAGI (reference sequence). The CDR3 runs to 16 residues. J was trimmed by 0 bases and V by 6 bases; bases with no gene match: 5. Study-level points and caveats: After pembrolizumab, tumor-resident clones rose rapidly, then generally contracted before radiologic responses.

A few pembrolizumab responders had their TCRs sequenced. The source was peripheral blood, collected 4 weeks after starting pembrolizumab. J is TRBJ2-3 and V is TRBV6-6, with TRBD2 matching 11 bases. This TCR came from an adult with mismatch repair-deficient cancer. This chain's CDR3 is CASRATSGGSTDTQYF. The CDR3 region has the DNA TGTGCCAGCAGAGCTACTAGCGGGGGTAGCACAGATACGCAGTATTTT.